A selection of T cell receptor beta chains follows, all from one sample in a study of neoadjuvant anti-PD-1 for oral cavity cancer. TCRdb's table, derived via immunoSEQ multiplex PCR, lists solely in-frame clones and lacks some. The repertoire holds roughly 68,000 clones, with less than 90% as singletons. The sample in question was PBMCs, obtained after nivolumab (anti-PD-1) treatment. The receptors were gathered from a person aged 40 to 85 with oral cavity squamous cell carcinoma. Both conserved end residues are part of each CDR3. D genes are given only for firm matches. Only part of the rows carry a size: once, few, many, or a class if the clone is expanded.

>NA|TRBJ1-4|TRBV9|NA
TGTGCCAGCAGCCCCGCAGGACAGCCCAATGAAAAACTGTTTTTT
CASSPAGQPNEKLFF
>NA|TRBJ1-1|TRBV5-1|NA
TGCGCCAGCAGCCCACTAATGGGGAGGAACACTGAAGCTTTCTTT
CASSPLMGRNTEAFF
>NA|TRBJ2-7|TRBV11-2|few
TGTGCCAGCAAATTCTGGGGCTACGAGCAGTACTTC
CASKFWGYEQYF
>TRBD1|TRBJ1-6|TRBV10-2|NA
TGCGCCAGCAGTGATCTATCCGGGACAGGGGGTAACTATTCACCCCTCCACTTT
CASSDLSGTGGNYSPLHF
>NA|TRBJ1-4|TRBV6-1|NA
TGTGCCAGTCTCGGGCCTGCAACTAATGAAAAACTGTTTTTT
CASLGPATNEKLFF
>NA|TRBJ1-1|TRBV25-1|NA
TGTGCCAGCACCGGGACTCACACTGAAGCTTTCTTT
CASTGTHTEAFF
>NA|TRBJ2-5|TRBV28|NA
TGTGCCAGCAGTTCGCAGGGTGTCGAGACCCAGTACTTC
CASSSQGVETQYF
>NA|TRBJ2-7|TRBV7-2|NA
TGTGCCAGCAGCTTAGGCCCTTACTACGAGCAGTACTTC
CASSLGPYYEQYF
>NA|TRBJ2-7|TRBV5-1|NA
TGCGCCAGCAGATTGGGGGGCAGGAGCTCCTACGAGCAGTACTTC
CASRLGGRSSYEQYF
>NA|TRBJ2-1|TRBV5-1|NA
TGCGCCAGCAGCTTGGCTGGTAGCGCGGACTCCTACAATGAGCAGTTCTTC
CASSLAGSADSYNEQFF
>TRBD2|TRBJ2-1|TRBV7-9|NA
TGTGCCACCCCGGTACTAGCGGGGGTTCCGGGCAGTGAGCAGTTCTTC
CATPVLAGVPGSEQFF
>TRBD2|TRBJ2-5|TRBV5-4|once
TGTGCCAGCAGCCCGGGGGGGATTCAAGAGACCCAGTACTTC
CASSPGGIQETQYF
>NA|TRBJ2-1|TRBV9|NA
TGTGCCACTGGGACCTACAATGAGCAGTTCTTC
CATGTYNEQFF
>NA|TRBJ2-6|TRBV5-6|NA
TGTGCCAGCAGCTTGTTGAGGGCTGGGGCCAACGTCCTGACTTTC
CASSLLRAGANVLTF
>NA|TRBJ1-1|TRBV7-8|once
TGTGCCAGCAGCTTAGGGGTCACTGAAGCTTTCTTT
CASSLGVTEAFF
>NA|TRBJ2-5|TRBV28|NA
TGTGCCAGCAAAGGGGGAGGCACCTCCAGGACCCAGTACTTC
CASKGGGTSRTQYF
>NA|TRBJ1-3|TRBV6-6|NA
TGTGCCAGCAGTTATGAGGGGAGAAACACCATATATTTT
CASSYEGRNTIYF
>TRBD2|TRBJ2-7|TRBV15|NA
TGTGCCACCAGCAGAGACACTAGCGGTTCTTACGAGCAGTACTTC
CATSRDTSGSYEQYF
>NA|TRBJ2-3|TRBV21-1|NA
TGTGCCAGCAGCCCCGGGACAGGGGTTTGCACAGATACGCAGTATTTT
CASSPGTGVCTDTQYF
>NA|TRBJ2-1|TRBV7-8|NA
TGTGCCAGCAGCCCCATGCGGAATTACAATGAGCAGTTCTTC
CASSPMRNYNEQFF
>NA|TRBJ1-2|TRBV5-4|once
TGTGCCAGCAGCTTGGAAAGGGCGGACCCCTATGGCTACACCTTC
CASSLERADPYGYTF
>TRBD2|TRBJ2-5|TRBV5-1|NA
TGCGCCAGCAGCCTCGGGACTAGCGGGGGTGCAGAGACCCAGTACTTC
CASSLGTSGGAETQYF
>NA|TRBJ1-3|TRBV5-6|NA
TGTGCCAGCAGCATCGGGACGCTGGGAAACACCATATATTTT
CASSIGTLGNTIYF
>TRBD1|TRBJ1-3|TRBV25-1|once
TGTGCCGGACCATTCCCGGGACAGGGGGCTCCCTCTGGAAACACCATATATTTT
CAGPFPGQGAPSGNTIYF
>NA|TRBJ2-7|TRBV10-3|NA
TGTGCCATCGGTTCGCCGGCAGGGTTCTACGAGCAGTACTTC
CAIGSPAGFYEQYF
>TRBD1|TRBJ2-2|TRBV2|NA
TGTGCCAGCAGTCCGACAGGGACAATCACCGGGGAGCTGTTTTTT
CASSPTGTITGELFF
>NA|TRBJ2-2|TRBV9|NA
TGTGCCAGCAGCCCCTTTTTAACCAACACCGGGGAGCTGTTTTTT
CASSPFLTNTGELFF
>NA|TRBJ2-3|TRBV5-1|NA
TGCGCCAGCACCCGGTTCGGCCCCACAGATACGCAGTATTTT
CASTRFGPTDTQYF
>NA|TRBJ2-1|TRBV27|few
TGTGCCAGCAGCCCAGGGACCACCTCCTACAATGAGCAGTTCTTC
CASSPGTTSYNEQFF